These 2 T cell receptor beta chains were all obtained from the same sample, sequenced in a study of CD8 T cells in ankylosing spondylitis. Using its own MiXCR run on the 5' RACE reads, TCRdb lists one record per CDR3 protein. Of 300,000 to 350,000 distinct CDR3 sequences in the sample, about 20% are singletons; the top ten hold under 4%. Source material: blood, either unsorted or a sorted T cell fraction (not recorded which). These receptors came from a female donor with ankylosing spondylitis or in good health (not recorded which).

This rearrangement joins TRBV27 to TRBJ2-2, with D tentatively TRBD2 (6 bases). Looked up from germline, CDR1 is MNHEY and CDR2 is SMNVEV (reference sequence). The CDR3 spans 15 residues. V gave up 6 bases and J gave up 4 bases, with 15 bases separating them. CDR3 DNA sequence: TGTGCCAGCAGACCCGTCGGAGGGTCCACCGGGGAGCTGTTTTTT. It specifies CASRPVGGSTGELFF.

There are a few counts of this clonotype. The CDR3 reads CAISEAGGGHEQYF. The CDR3 coding sequence is TGTGCCATCAGTGAGGCAGGGGGCGGCCACGAGCAGTACTTC. The genes are TRBV10-3 and TRBJ2-7, with 8 bases matching TRBD1. The germline CDR1 and CDR2 sequences are ENHRY and SYGVKD. V lost 2 bases and J lost 5; bases outside the gene matches: 5. This CDR3 spans 14 amino acids.